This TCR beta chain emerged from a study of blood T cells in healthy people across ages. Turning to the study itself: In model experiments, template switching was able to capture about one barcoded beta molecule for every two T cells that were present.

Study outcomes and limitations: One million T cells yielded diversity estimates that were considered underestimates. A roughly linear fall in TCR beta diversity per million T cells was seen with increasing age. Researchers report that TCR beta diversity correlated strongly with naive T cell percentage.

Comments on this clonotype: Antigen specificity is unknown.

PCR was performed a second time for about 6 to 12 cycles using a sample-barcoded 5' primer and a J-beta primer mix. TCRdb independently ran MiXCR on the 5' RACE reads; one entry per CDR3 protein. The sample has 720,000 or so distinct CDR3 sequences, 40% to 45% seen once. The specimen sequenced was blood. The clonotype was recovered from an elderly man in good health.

In DNA form, the CDR3 reads TGTGCCAGCTCACCAAGCTTAATAGGACAGGGGAGCTCCTACGAGCAGTACTTC. The encoded protein is CASSPSLIGQGSSYEQYF. The J gene is TRBJ2-7, the V gene TRBV18, with TRBD1 matching 9 bases. The germline gives CDR1 KGHSH, CDR2 LQKENI. Unmatched junction bases numbered 11, after V lost 2 bases and J lost 0 bases. This CDR3 has 18 amino acids.